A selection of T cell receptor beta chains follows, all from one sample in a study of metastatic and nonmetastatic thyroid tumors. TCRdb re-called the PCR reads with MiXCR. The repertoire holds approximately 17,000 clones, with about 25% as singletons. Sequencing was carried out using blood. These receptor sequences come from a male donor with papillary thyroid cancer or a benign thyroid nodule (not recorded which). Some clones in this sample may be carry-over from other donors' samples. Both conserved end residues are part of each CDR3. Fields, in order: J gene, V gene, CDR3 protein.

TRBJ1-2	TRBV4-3	CASSQPVRVYGYTF
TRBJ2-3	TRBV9	CASSVVSGGTDTQYF
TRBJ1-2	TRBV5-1	CASSLAGQGFLVYGYTF
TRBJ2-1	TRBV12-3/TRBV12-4	CASPSRGLAPGDSNEQFF
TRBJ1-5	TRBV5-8	CASSLGRTWSNQPQHF
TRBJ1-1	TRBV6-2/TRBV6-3	CASSYSTNRALNTEAFF
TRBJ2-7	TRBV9	CASSATSGAYEQYF
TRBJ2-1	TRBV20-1	CSASGGDYNEQFF
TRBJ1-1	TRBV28	CASSRIMNTEAFF
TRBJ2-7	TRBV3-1	CASSQVYDEQYF
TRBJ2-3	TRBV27	CASIPTGGGRSDTQYF
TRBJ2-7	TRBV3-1	CASSPLGSYEQYF
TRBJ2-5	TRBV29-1	CSVLTSGRGETQYF
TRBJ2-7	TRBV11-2	CASRLGSNEQYF
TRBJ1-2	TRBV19	CASSLGPPYGYTF
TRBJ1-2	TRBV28	CATVWGSLYYGYTF
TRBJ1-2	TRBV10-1	CASSEGQGMSYTF
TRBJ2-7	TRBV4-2	CASSETSGGAYEQYF
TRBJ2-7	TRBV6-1	CASSEGTGTPYF
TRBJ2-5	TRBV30	CAYSWEGLRSQYF
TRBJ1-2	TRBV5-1	CASSLVQANYGYTF
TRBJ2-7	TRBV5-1	CASSQGPPDEQYF
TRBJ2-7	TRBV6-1	CASSALGGVNYEQYF
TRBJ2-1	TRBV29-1	CSAVYGVEEQFF
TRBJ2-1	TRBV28	CASSRGLAGPLHEQFF
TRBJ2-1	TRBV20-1	CSAPDRGQGYNEQFF
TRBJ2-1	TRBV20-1	CSATIRSGYDNEQFF
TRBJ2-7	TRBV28	CASTGGDTSYEQYF
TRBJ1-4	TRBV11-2	CASSFGSLNEKLFF
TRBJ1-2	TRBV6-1	CASRAGQLSYTF
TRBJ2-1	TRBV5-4	CASSVPPGQGLDEQFF
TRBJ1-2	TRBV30	CAWSVLGNYGYTF
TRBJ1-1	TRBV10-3	CAISSSTGHNTEAFF
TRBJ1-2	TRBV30	CAWTVTANYGYTF
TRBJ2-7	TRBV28	CASMPPGRVINEQYF
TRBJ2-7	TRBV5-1	CASSSGQSYEQYF
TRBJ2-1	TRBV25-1	CASSDIWLSGGNEQFF
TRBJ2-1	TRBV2	CASSEIRSVVREQFF
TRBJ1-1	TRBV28	CASSHWTGGDRLDTEAFF
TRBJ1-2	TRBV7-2	CASSSGQSRDYGYTF
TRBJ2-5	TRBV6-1	CASRPKNGETQYF
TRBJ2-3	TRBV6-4	CASSEGLAGSDTQYF
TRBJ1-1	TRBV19	CASSMGARTFAEAFF
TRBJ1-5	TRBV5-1	CASSLGQGGNQPQHF
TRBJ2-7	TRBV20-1	CSARHLISSYEQYF
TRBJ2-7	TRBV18	CASSPSPWRGTYSYEQYF